This TCR beta chain appears in the sequencing data of a study of T cells of healthy individuals. V shed 6 bases and J 4 bases; nucleotides not matched to a gene: 18. Germline V gene sequence: CDR1 MNHEY, CDR2 SMNVEV (reference sequence). The CDR3 contains 17 residues. This clonotype was observed at least ten times. TCRdb fed the 5' RACE reads into MiXCR, producing one record per CDR3 protein. The sample lists just over 40,000 distinct CDR3 sequences, 3.5% to 5.5% occurring once. This receptor was identified in a human donor in good health. The J gene is TRBJ2-7, the V gene TRBV27; TRBD1 matches at 7 bases. CDR3 nucleotides: TGTGCCAGCAGAATAAGGACTGTGGGACAGTCGACTTACGAGCAGTACTTC. Encoded protein: CASRIRTVGQSTYEQYF.